These 29 T cell receptor beta chains were all obtained from the same sample, sequenced in a study of glioma-infiltrating T cells after dendritic cell vaccination. Time point here: after dendritic cell vaccination, including at tumor progression/relapse. Assay used: immunoSEQ multiplex PCR; TCRdb lists only in-frame clones, some missing. Seen here are around 23,000 clones, nearly 90% observed once, and the top ten hold over 2.5%. The specimen was blood, collected after dendritic cell vaccination. These receptors came from a human donor with glioblastoma.

This clone was counted only a few times. The gene calls are TRBV9 and TRBJ1-6, with TRBD1 matching 8 bases. Germline-derived CDR1 and CDR2 are SGDLS and YYNGEE. This CDR3 region has 15 residues. The trim removed 0 bases at V and 10 bases at J, leaving 6 bases unmatched. CDR3 coding DNA: TGTGCCAGCAGCGTAGAAGGGACAGGAGGATCACCCCTCCACTTT. Translating gives CASSVEGTGGSPLHF.

The V and J genes are TRBV4-1 and TRBJ2-7; 8 nucleotides match TRBD1. CDR1 MGHRA and CDR2 YSYEKL come from the germline V gene. The CDR3 has 16 amino acids. V shed 1 base, J shed 3 bases, and the junction held 8 bases outside the gene matches. The CDR3 DNA reads as TGCGCCAGCAGCCAAGGCCGGGACAGGAGCTACTACGAGCAGTACTTC. It yields the protein CASSQGRDRSYYEQYF.

The chain uses TRBV4-2 and TRBJ2-7; 7 bases fit TRBD1. The germline V gene has CDR1 LGHNA and CDR2 YNFKEQ. This CDR3 region has 16 residues. With 0 bases clipped from V and 2 bases from J, the junction kept 7 bases outside the gene matches. CDR3 amino acids: CASSQDGGQVTYEQYF. The CDR3 DNA follows: TGTGCCAGCAGCCAAGATGGAGGACAGGTCACCTACGAGCAGTACTTC.

The chain links TRBV6-5 to TRBJ1-2, with no clear D. V gave up 4 bases and J gave up 3 bases, with 15 bases separating them. The CDR3 covers 15 residues. Germline CDR1 and CDR2: MNHEY and SVGAGI. The CDR3 sequence is CASSSVQYSYYGYTF. CDR3 nucleotide sequence: TGTGCCAGCAGTTCTGTACAATACAGTTACTATGGCTACACCTTC.

V gene TRBV11-2 combines with J gene TRBJ1-4; D ambiguous. Germline CDR1 reads SGHAT; CDR2 reads FQNNGV. The V end was cut by 1 base, the J end by 7 bases, with 16 bases between. The CDR3 has 16 amino acids. The CDR3 DNA follows: TGTGCCAGCAGCTTAGGGGCGAGATCGATGAGTGAAAAACTGTTTTTT. It translates to CASSLGARSMSEKLFF.

CDR3 sequence (DNA): TGCAGCGTTGAAGAGTCGCGAGAGACCCAGTACTTC. This encodes CSVEESRETQYF. The chain carries TRBV29-1 and TRBJ2-5; D not certain. The V gene lost 0 bases and the J gene lost 4 bases, with 6 bases spanning the gap. The CDR3 has 12 amino acids. CDR1 is SQVTM, CDR2 ANQGSEA, per germline.

Points on this clone: Additional DNA sequences in this sample encode the identical CDR3. V is TRBV4-1 and J is TRBJ2-3, with 8 bases lining up with TRBD2. Per the germline V gene, CDR1 is MGHRA and CDR2 is YSYEKL. The CDR3 totals 15 residues. Losses at the gene ends were 1 base for V and 3 bases for J; bases not matched to a gene: 3. CDR3 DNA: TGCGCCAGCAGCCAAGGGCGCGGGGGGACAGATACGCAGTATTTT. Translating gives CASSQGRGGTDTQYF.

V is TRBV5-1 and J is TRBJ2-7; no definite D call. In germline, CDR1 is SGHRS, CDR2 YFSETQ. Trimming took 1 base from V and 1 from J, leaving 18 bases between them. The CDR3 has 17 residues. The CDR3 loop is CASSLSNVATGSYEQYF. For the CDR3, the DNA is TGCGCCAGCAGCTTGAGTAATGTCGCGACTGGATCCTACGAGCAGTACTTC.

This clone was observed a single time. The rearrangement joins TRBV7-2 to TRBJ1-1; D is ambiguous. The CDR3 is made up of 13 amino acids. From germline, CDR1 is SGHTA and CDR2 FQGNSA. The V end lost 5 bases, the J end lost 11 bases, and 18 bases lay between the germline ends. The CDR3 protein is CASSGSGAAGAFF. Written as DNA, the CDR3 is TGTGCCAGCAGCGGCAGTGGTGCGGCGGGCGCTTTCTTT. Using reference TRBV7-2 and TRBJ1-1 for the parts outside the CDR3, the full variable domain is GAGVSQSPSNKVTEKGKDVELRCDPISGHTALYWYRQSLGQGLEFLIYFQGNSAPDKSGLPSDRFSAERTGGSVSTLTIQRTQQEDSAVYLCASSGSGAAGAFFGQGTRLTVV.

The genes are TRBV5-1 and TRBJ2-1; TRBD1 agrees at 8 bases. J lost 7 bases, V lost 5 bases, and 5 bases had no gene match. The germline V gene has CDR1 SGHRS and CDR2 YFSETQ. This CDR3 comprises 13 residues. The CDR3 spells CASRQGAGNEQFF. The CDR3 region has the DNA TGCGCCAGCAGGCAGGGGGCGGGAAATGAGCAGTTCTTC. The complete variable domain, with remaining parts taken from reference TRBV5-1 and TRBJ2-1, reads KAGVTQTPRYLIKTRGQQVTLSCSPISGHRSVSWYQQTPGQGLQFLFEYFSETQRNKGNFPGRFSGRQFSNSRSEMNVSTLELGDSALYLCASRQGAGNEQFFGPGTRLTVL.

Only one count was recorded for this clone. V usage is TRBV6-1 and J usage is TRBJ1-6; D is unclear. V was shortened by 10 bases and J by 10 bases, with 17 bases between the two germline ends. The CDR3 totals 13 residues. The germline V gene has CDR1 MNHNS and CDR2 SASEGT. The CDR3, as DNA: TGTGCCACTGCGACGGGAGTGTACTCACCCCTCCACTTT. This encodes CATATGVYSPLHF.

The J gene is TRBJ1-6, the V gene TRBV5-1, with D hard to call. This CDR3 contains 14 residues. Trimming removed 5 bases at V and 4 bases at J, with 10 bases between. Germline V gene sequence: CDR1 SGHRS, CDR2 YFSETQ. Written as DNA, the CDR3 is TGCGCCAGCAGTCAAGGAGGTTATAATTCACCCCTCCACTTT. Translation gives CASSQGGYNSPLHF.

The rearrangement links TRBV13 to TRBJ2-1; TRBD2 agrees at 8 bases. This CDR3 has 15 amino acids. The germline V gene encodes CDR1 PRHDT and CDR2 FYEKMQ (reference sequence). J gave up 3 bases and V 5 bases, and 6 bases lay outside the gene matches. The CDR3 DNA is TGTGCCAGCAGCCCCGACGGGGGGGGCTACAATGAGCAGTTCTTC. Its translation: CASSPDGGGYNEQFF.

The J gene is TRBJ1-4, the V gene TRBV5-5; the D is unclear. The CDR3 is 13 amino acids. V was pared by 5 bases and J by 0 bases, with 5 bases between. The germline CDR1 and CDR2 sequences are SGHKS and YYEKEE (reference sequence). The CDR3 DNA reads as TGTGCCAGCAGAACTGCAACTAATGAAAAACTGTTTTTT. Amino acid sequence: CASRTATNEKLFF.

V is TRBV27 and J is TRBJ2-5, with D tentatively TRBD2 (6 bases). Trimming took 6 bases from V and 1 from J, leaving 12 bases between them. The CDR3 length is 14 residues. Germline CDR1 MNHEY, CDR2 SMNVEV (reference sequence). The CDR3 nucleotides read TGTGCCAGCAGGAAGGAGGGTCCCCAAGAGACCCAGTACTTC. Its translation: CASRKEGPQETQYF.

The chain recombines TRBV11-3 with TRBJ2-1; a weak D match, TRBD1 (6 bases). The germline V gene has CDR1 SGHNT and CDR2 YENEEA. The germline V and J ends were trimmed by 1 base and 8 bases, with 15 bases remaining between them. The CDR3 runs 15 residues. The CDR3: CASSLAGMGADEQFF. Here the CDR3 DNA reads TGTGCCAGCAGCTTAGCGGGGATGGGGGCTGATGAGCAGTTCTTC.

The V call is TRBV7-2, the J call TRBJ1-2; TRBD1 is a possible D gene (5 bases). This CDR3 contains 13 residues. CDR1 is SGHTA and CDR2 is FQGNSA in the germline V gene. The V gene lost 4 bases and the J gene lost 6 bases, with 12 bases spanning the gap. The chain's CDR3 is CASSYRGSNGYTF. CDR3 in DNA: TGTGCCAGCAGCTATAGGGGTAGTAATGGCTACACCTTC.

This chain joins TRBV5-1 and TRBJ1-3; D remains ambiguous. Trimming left V 1 base short and J 0 bases short, with 8 bases between. The length of the CDR3 is 15 residues. Germline V CDR1 and CDR2: SGHRS, YFSETQ. Here the CDR3 reads CASSLMAGSGNTIYF. The CDR3 DNA follows: TGCGCCAGCAGCTTGATGGCAGGCTCTGGAAACACCATATATTTT.

This chain connects TRBV9 to TRBJ2-7; 9 nucleotides match TRBD1. Germline CDR1 reads SGDLS; CDR2 reads YYNGEE. There are 16 residues in the CDR3. J was trimmed by 3 bases and V by 4 bases; bases with no gene match: 11. The chain's CDR3 is CASSTFPGQGIYEQYF. DNA for the CDR3: TGTGCCAGCAGCACCTTTCCGGGACAGGGTATCTACGAGCAGTACTTC.

The chain has TRBV10-3 and TRBJ2-1, with 10 bases that match TRBD1. This CDR3 is 15 amino acids long. The ends lost 2 bases at V and 7 bases at J; junction bases unmatched: 5. Per the germline V gene, CDR1 is ENHRY and CDR2 is SYGVKD. This chain's CDR3 is CAISEETGGRNEQFF. DNA for the CDR3: TGTGCCATCAGTGAGGAGACAGGGGGCAGGAATGAGCAGTTCTTC.

This rearrangement joins TRBV2 to TRBJ2-5, with a weak D call TRBD2 (7 bases). Trimming pared 3 bases from V and 2 bases from J, leaving 13 bases between. This CDR3 comprises 15 residues. CDR1 SNHLY and CDR2 FYNNEI come from the germline V gene. CDR3: CASSEGAGAQETQYF. In DNA form, the CDR3 reads TGTGCCAGCAGTGAGGGTGCGGGGGCTCAAGAGACCCAGTACTTC. The whole variable domain, remainder taken from reference TRBV2 and TRBJ2-5, is EPEVTQTPSHQVTQMGQEVILRCVPISNHLYFYWYRQILGQKVEFLVSFYNNEISEKSEIFDDQFSVERPDGSNFTLKIRSTKLEDSAMYFCASSEGAGAQETQYFGPGTRLLVL.

This chain links TRBV9 with TRBJ2-3, with 7 nucleotides matching TRBD2. Germline CDR1 and CDR2: SGDLS and YYNGEE. With V trimmed by 5 bases and J by 3 bases, 0 bases remained unmatched. The CDR3 sequence is 12 residues long. CDR3 DNA: TGTGCCAGCAGGGGAGGGACAGATACGCAGTATTTT. Translating gives CASRGGTDTQYF.

The chain couples TRBV7-8 to TRBJ2-3; 8 bases map to TRBD1. Germline CDR1 is SGHVS and CDR2 is FQNEAQ. This CDR3 comprises 15 residues. After removal of 8 bases from V and 3 bases from J, the junction contained 10 bases not matched to a gene. CDR3 bases: TGTGCCAGCTCGGCCCGGACAGGGAGGACAGATACGCAGTATTTT. Amino acids: CASSARTGRTDTQYF.

The genes are TRBV15 and TRBJ1-2; 12 positions agree with TRBD1. The germline gives CDR1 LNHNV, CDR2 YYDKDF (reference sequence). CDR3 length: 16 residues. V gave up 5 bases and J gave up 4 bases; unmatched junction bases: 8. DNA of the CDR3: TGTGCCACCAGCCGGATTGGGACAGGGGGCGGCTATGGCTACACCTTC. Translation gives CATSRIGTGGGYGYTF.

The rearrangement links TRBV6-1 to TRBJ1-1; tentative D call: TRBD1 (6 bases). V was clipped by 10 bases and J by 2 bases, with 17 bases between them. CDR3 length: 14 residues. Germline V gene sequence: CDR1 MNHNS, CDR2 SASEGT. The CDR3 sequence: CATKTGQLNTEAFF. DNA of the CDR3: TGTGCCACCAAAACCGGACAGCTCAACACTGAAGCTTTCTTT.

This chain links TRBV5-1 with TRBJ2-1; TRBD2 agrees at 14 bases. Germline CDR1 SGHRS, CDR2 YFSETQ. The CDR3 spans 17 residues. V was clipped by 4 bases and J by 7 bases; unmatched bases: 10. The CDR3 DNA reads as TGCGCCAGCAGCCTGGGCGGACTAGCGGGGGGCCGAAATGAGCAGTTCTTC. As protein: CASSLGGLAGGRNEQFF.

The chain joins TRBV19 to TRBJ1-5; TRBD1 matches at 11 bases. V trimming: 8 bases; J trimming: 4 bases; junction bases outside the gene matches: 7. Germline V gives CDR1 LNHDA, CDR2 SQIVND (reference sequence). The CDR3 has 15 residues. The CDR3 DNA reads as TGTGCCAGTTTACGGACAGGGGGCACGAATCAGCCCCAGCATTTT. As protein: CASLRTGGTNQPQHF. The full variable domain, completed using reference TRBV19 and TRBJ1-5, is DGGITQSPKYLFRKEGQNVTLSCEQNLNHDAMYWYRQDPGQGLRLIYYSQIVNDFQKGDIAEGYSVSREKKESFPLTVTSAQKNPTAFYLCASLRTGGTNQPQHFGDGTRLSIL.

The rearrangement links TRBV19 to TRBJ1-3; D call uncertain. The CDR3 is made up of 14 amino acids. Looked up from germline, CDR1 is LNHDA and CDR2 is SQIVND (reference sequence). Trimming removed 8 bases at V and 8 bases at J, with 19 bases between. This CDR3 is CASGPTSFGDTIYF. The CDR3, as DNA: TGTGCCAGTGGGCCGACCAGCTTCGGGGACACCATATATTTT.

The chain links TRBV2 to TRBJ1-6; possibly TRBD1 for D (6 bases). This CDR3 comprises 14 residues. Germline V CDR1 and CDR2: SNHLY, FYNNEI. Trimming removed 4 bases at V and 7 bases at J, with 11 bases between. The chain's CDR3 is CASSGDTANSPLHF. The CDR3 DNA follows: TGTGCCAGCAGTGGGGACACTGCCAATTCACCCCTCCACTTT. Variable domain in full (rest from reference TRBV2 and TRBJ1-6): EPEVTQTPSHQVTQMGQEVILRCVPISNHLYFYWYRQILGQKVEFLVSFYNNEISEKSEIFDDQFSVERPDGSNFTLKIRSTKLEDSAMYFCASSGDTANSPLHFGNGTRLTVT.